This T cell receptor beta chain was identified during a study of CD8 T cells in Susac syndrome. Points from the study as a whole: The study recognized that its TCR sequencing and HLA analysis covered a relatively small number of individuals.

In regard to this clonotype: Antigen specificity is unknown.

RNA in amounts of roughly 0.5 to 1 ug was reverse transcribed with random hexamers. The authors amplified TCR beta CDR3 across 54 Vbeta and 13 Jbeta using immunoSEQ multiplex PCR. TCRdb used MiXCR to reprocess the immunoSEQ multiplex PCR reads, holding one entry per CDR3 protein. Among about 200,000 distinct CDR3 sequences listed, 85% to 95% were seen once. Germline loops: CDR1 GTSNPN, CDR2 SVGIG (reference sequence). With V trimmed by 4 bases and J by 5 bases, 8 bases remained unmatched. The CDR3 extends over 14 amino acids. The control group consisted of healthy donors matched for age and sex. TEMRA cells were enriched by FACS, while CD8+ and CD4+ T cells were obtained through a negative isolation that was performed magnetically.

The TCR comes from a human donor in good health. The specimen was CD4+ T cells from PBMCs. This rearrangement joins TRBV30 to TRBJ2-1; TRBD2 agrees at 7 bases. CDR3: CAWNPGGRDNEQFF. The DNA of the CDR3 is TGTGCCTGGAACCCGGGGGGTCGCGACAATGAGCAGTTCTTC.